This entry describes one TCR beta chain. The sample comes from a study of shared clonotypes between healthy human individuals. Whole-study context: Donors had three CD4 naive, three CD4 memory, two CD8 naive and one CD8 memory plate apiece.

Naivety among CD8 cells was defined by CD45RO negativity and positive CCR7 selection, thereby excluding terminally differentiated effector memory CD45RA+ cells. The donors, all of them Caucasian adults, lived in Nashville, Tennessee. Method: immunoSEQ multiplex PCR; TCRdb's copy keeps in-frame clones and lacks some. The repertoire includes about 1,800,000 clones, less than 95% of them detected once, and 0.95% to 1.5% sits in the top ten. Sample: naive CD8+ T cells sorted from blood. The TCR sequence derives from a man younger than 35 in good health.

CDR3 residues: CASTEEDRNEQYF. CDR3 coding DNA: TGTGCCAGCACCGAGGAGGATAGAAACGAGCAGTACTTC. V gene TRBV2 combines with J gene TRBJ2-7, with a tentative D call TRBD2 (5 bases). The CDR3 is 13 residues long. Germline V gene lookup returns CDR1 SNHLY and CDR2 FYNNEI. Trimming left V 7 bases short and J 5 bases short, with 15 bases between.